What follows are 2 T cell receptor beta chains derived from one specimen sequenced in a study of shared clonotypes between healthy human individuals. Produced via immunoSEQ multiplex PCR; TCRdb's table is partial and in-frame only. The sample lists roughly 1 million clones, roughly 80% occurring once. Sequencing was carried out using memory CD4+ T cells sorted from blood. As for subset: CD45RA-negative fraction. The receptors shown here come from a man between 18 and 35 years old in good health.

The V call is TRBV19, the J call TRBJ2-1; D not certain. V was clipped by 6 bases and J by 5 bases, with 14 bases between them. CDR3 length equals 14 residues. Germline assignment: CDR1 LNHDA and CDR2 SQIVND (reference sequence). In nucleotides, the CDR3 is TGTGCCAGTAGGGACCGCCTCGCCAACAATGAGCAGTTCTTC. Translated, it gives CASRDRLANNEQFF. Full variable domain (remainder filled in from reference TRBV19 and TRBJ2-1): DGGITQSPKYLFRKEGQNVTLSCEQNLNHDAMYWYRQDPGQGLRLIYYSQIVNDFQKGDIAEGYSVSREKKESFPLTVTSAQKNPTAFYLCASRDRLANNEQFFGPGTRLTVL.

This clone came up once. This sequence may be a read error, since a much larger clone differs from it by one base. This chain joins TRBV27 and TRBJ2-7, with 12 bases lining up with TRBD1. The end of the DNA fits TRBJ2-5 better, so the J call may be wrong. Germline V gene lookup returns CDR1 MNHEY and CDR2 SMNVEV (reference sequence). This CDR3 comprises 15 residues. The CDR3 DNA sequence: TGTGCCAGCAGTTCCGGGACAGGGGGCGTGGAGACCCAGTACTTC. Translation gives CASSSGTGGVETQYF.